This T cell receptor beta chain appears in the sequencing data of a study of blood T cells in healthy people across ages. Whole-study context: Template switching captured about one barcoded beta molecule per two T cells.

V gave up 4 bases and J gave up 2 bases; unmatched junction bases: 9. This CDR3 contains 16 residues. In its sample, this clonotype was seen a few times. It was with a sample-barcoded 5' primer and a J-beta primer mix that a second PCR of roughly 7 to 11 cycles was run. TCRdb passed the 5' RACE reads through MiXCR, listing each CDR3 protein once. The table lists around 990,000 distinct CDR3 sequences, around two fifths of them singletons. This sequence originates from a young man in good health. This sequence joins TRBV12-3 or TRBV12-4 and TRBJ1-2; 8 nucleotides align to TRBD1. Sample: blood. Here the CDR3 DNA reads TGTGCCAGCAGTTCGCCGGACAGGGTATGGAACTATGGCTACACCTTC. Translation gives CASSSPDRVWNYGYTF.